This TCR beta chain was identified in a study of shared clonotypes between healthy human individuals. Study conclusions and caveats: A limitation of the genetic and exposure-history diversity represented arose from few donors.

To note about this clone: No antigen is known for it.

Trimming pared 1 base from V and 4 bases from J, leaving 8 bases between. Germline CDR1 reads SEHNR; CDR2 reads FQNEAQ (reference sequence). The CDR3 spans 13 residues. In the authors' methods: Junction-only sequences without quality scores came from ImmunoSEQ, so filtering differed. The protocol was immunoSEQ multiplex PCR, while the TCRdb copy is restricted to in-frame clones and leaves out a portion. V, J and clone size are those of that table, while D and trimming were read from the DNA. The sample records 850,000 to 1,200,000 clones, more than 65% being singletons. Division of CD4+ cells produced a CD45RA+ naive subset and a CD45RA-negative memory subset.

This chain joins TRBV7-9 and TRBJ2-7; tentative D call: TRBD2 (5 bases). The origin of this receptor is a man between 18 and 29 years old in good health. The sample consisted of memory CD4+ T cells sorted from blood. Subset meaning: CD45RA-negative fraction. The CDR3 DNA reads TGTGCCAGCAGCTTAGAGCGGATTTACGAGCAGTACTTC. Its translation: CASSLERIYEQYF.